These 28 T cell receptor beta chains share one sample of origin, sequenced in a study of control samples from healthy donors and cancer patients. The assay was immunoSEQ multiplex PCR, and TCRdb's table has in-frame clones only and misses some. The data contain 65,000 to 100,000 clones, around 87% of them singletons. Sequencing used blood. These receptors originate from a man over 45 in good health.

CDR3 sequence reads: CASSLGGLQGHYGYTF. DNA of the CDR3: TGTGCCAGCAGCTTGGGAGGGTTGCAGGGCCATTATGGCTACACCTTC. J is TRBJ1-2 and V is TRBV5-4; maybe TRBD1 (5 bases). The germline CDR1 and CDR2 sequences are SGHNT and YYREEE (reference sequence). The CDR3 is made up of 16 amino acids. The V end lost 0 bases, the J end lost 5 bases, and 17 bases lay between the germline ends.

CDR3 region: CASSGLAGFGDTQYF. The CDR3 DNA follows: TGTGCCAGCAGTGGACTAGCGGGTTTTGGGGATACGCAGTATTTT. The J gene is TRBJ2-3, the V gene TRBV2, with 10 bases fitting TRBD2. The CDR3 extends over 15 amino acids. J lost 6 bases, V lost 4 bases, and 7 bases had no gene match. The germline gives CDR1 SNHLY, CDR2 FYNNEI.

The chain employs TRBV9 and TRBJ2-3; 8 positions match TRBD2. This CDR3 region has 16 residues. J gave up 4 bases and V 0 bases, and 7 bases lay outside the gene matches. Germline loops: CDR1 SGDLS, CDR2 YYNGEE. CDR3: CASSVASGGIADTQYF. The CDR3 nucleotides are TGTGCCAGCAGCGTAGCGAGCGGGGGCATCGCAGATACGCAGTATTTT.

This clone was counted at least ten times. The rearrangement links TRBV5-4 to TRBJ1-2; unclear D gene. V lost 0 bases to trimming and J lost 4 bases, with 4 bases between them. The CDR3 length is 12 residues. Germline V CDR1 and CDR2: SGHNT, YYREEE (reference sequence). The DNA of the CDR3 is TGTGCCAGCAGCTTGGACAGCTATGGCTACACCTTC. This translates into CASSLDSYGYTF.

The rearrangement uses TRBV6-5 and TRBJ1-2; D not certain. V shed 2 bases and J shed 4 bases, with 8 bases lying between them. The CDR3 has 13 amino acids. Germline V gene lookup returns CDR1 MNHEY and CDR2 SVGAGI. As DNA, the CDR3 is TGTGCCAGCAGTTACGTGATTAGCTATGGCTACACCTTC. Its protein product is CASSYVISYGYTF.

The J gene is TRBJ1-3, the V gene TRBV30; D uncertain. Looked up from germline, CDR1 is GTSNPN and CDR2 is SVGIG (reference sequence). CDR3 length: 14 residues. Trimming pared 3 bases from V and 6 bases from J, leaving 15 bases between. The CDR3 nucleotides are TGTGCCTGGAGCCAGCGGGCCGCTGCAAACACCATATATTTT. Translated, it gives CAWSQRAAANTIYF. The variable domain in full, completed from reference TRBV30 and TRBJ1-3, reads SQTIHQWPATLVQPVGSPLSLECTVEGTSNPNLYWYRQAAGRGLQLLFYSVGIGQISSEVPQNLSASRPQDRQFILSSKKLLLSDSGFYLCAWSQRAAANTIYFGEGSWLTVV.

The CDR3 spells CASSEDVNYGYTF. The CDR3 DNA is TGCGCCAGCAGCGAGGATGTTAACTATGGCTACACCTTC. The rearrangement uses TRBV5-1 and TRBJ1-2; D is unclear. Trimming cost V 4 bases and J 1 base, with 8 bases left between them. This CDR3 is 13 amino acids long. In germline, CDR1 is SGHRS, CDR2 YFSETQ.

J is TRBJ1-5 and V is TRBV28, with TRBD1 matching 9 bases. Per the germline V gene, CDR1 is MDHEN and CDR2 is SYDVKM. The CDR3 is 14 amino acids. V shed 8 bases, J shed 6 bases, and the junction held 8 bases outside the gene matches. CDR3 sequence (DNA): TGTGCCAGCTTTCCGGGACAGGGAACTCAGCCCCAGCATTTT. It specifies CASFPGQGTQPQHF.

The chain has TRBV4-1 and TRBJ2-7, with D unresolved. The V end was cut by 1 base, the J end by 2 bases, with 9 bases between. This CDR3 contains 14 residues. Germline loops: CDR1 MGHRA, CDR2 YSYEKL. Here the CDR3 reads CASSQVARTYEQYF. The CDR3 bases are TGCGCCAGCAGCCAAGTAGCCCGCACCTACGAGCAGTACTTC.

The table lists this clone with a count of one. The chain joins TRBV6-4 to TRBJ2-1; D might be TRBD2 (7 bases). The germline CDR1 and CDR2 sequences are MRHNA and SNTAGT. Trimming cost V 0 bases and J 6 bases, with 15 bases left between them. The CDR3 is 16 amino acids. CDR3 nucleotides: TGTGCCAGCAGTGACTCGGGAGGGGGGATATTCAATGAGCAGTTCTTC. Protein: CASSDSGGGIFNEQFF.

The J gene is TRBJ1-6, the V gene TRBV7-3; no reliable D call. The CDR3 loop spans 12 amino acids. Germline values: CDR1 SGHTA, CDR2 FQGTGA. The V and J ends lost 2 bases and 7 bases respectively, with 3 bases between them. Here the CDR3 DNA reads TGTGCCAGCAGCTTAGAAAATTCACCCCTCCACTTT. This gives the protein CASSLENSPLHF.

The DNA of the CDR3 is TGTGCCATCAGTTTACGCTCCGACGGGGGCTATGGCTACACCTTC. Residues: CAISLRSDGGYGYTF. The rearrangement uses TRBV10-3 and TRBJ1-2; D is possibly TRBD1 (5 bases). The V end was cut by 5 bases, the J end by 4 bases, with 17 bases between. Germline lookup yields CDR1 ENHRY and CDR2 SYGVKD. The CDR3 has 15 residues.

This sequence joins TRBV4-1 and TRBJ2-3; D unresolved. V was trimmed by 5 bases and J by 2 bases, leaving 17 bases between them. Germline lookup yields CDR1 MGHRA and CDR2 YSYEKL. The CDR3 runs to 16 residues. CDR3 protein: CASSTLTGPSTDTQYF. DNA for the CDR3: TGCGCCAGCAGCACACTAACCGGCCCCTCCACAGATACGCAGTATTTT.

The chain has TRBV24-1 and TRBJ2-3; no clear D. This CDR3 region has 12 residues. Germline CDR1 and CDR2: KGHDR and SFDVKD. V shed 4 bases and J shed 2 bases, with 3 bases lying between them. The DNA for the CDR3 is TGTGCCACCAGTGACTACACAGATACGCAGTATTTT. Protein sequence: CATSDYTDTQYF.

This sequence joins TRBV6-5 and TRBJ1-4; D gene unclear. The CDR3 extends over 14 amino acids. V gave up 0 bases and J gave up 7 bases, with 9 bases separating them. Germline CDR1 is MNHEY and CDR2 is SVGAGI. Here the CDR3 reads CASSYSVVGEKLFF. The CDR3 DNA is TGTGCCAGCAGTTACTCTGTAGTGGGTGAAAAACTGTTTTTT.

The chain joins TRBV23-1 to TRBJ2-7; D unresolved. TRBV23-1 is annotated as an ORF whose role is uncertain. The CDR3 consists of 13 residues. V lost 4 bases to trimming and J lost 2 bases, with 9 bases between them. CDR3: CASSRSPAYEQYV. CDR3 nucleotides: TGCGCCAGCAGTCGAAGCCCCGCCTACGAGCAGTACGTC.

V is TRBV19 and J is TRBJ2-7; D ambiguous. This CDR3 region has 15 residues. V was clipped by 1 base and J by 2 bases, with 12 bases between them. Germline loops: CDR1 LNHDA, CDR2 SQIVND (reference sequence). CDR3 sequence: CASSIAPDGPYEQYF. The CDR3 nucleotides read TGTGCCAGTAGTATAGCTCCCGACGGACCCTACGAGCAGTACTTC.

The chain couples TRBV7-2 to TRBJ1-3; no clear D. Trimming shortened V by 1 base and J by 5 bases, and 3 bases separated the two germline ends. The germline gives CDR1 SGHTA, CDR2 FQGNSA. The CDR3 sequence is 12 residues long. The CDR3 coding sequence is TGTGCCAGCAGCTTAGACAGAAACACCATATATTTT. Translated: CASSLDRNTIYF.

In this sample, this clone turned up once. The chain links TRBV7-2 to TRBJ1-2, with TRBD1 matching over 9 bases. Germline V CDR1 and CDR2: SGHTA, FQGNSA. This CDR3 spans 14 amino acids. With 3 bases clipped from V and 4 bases from J, the junction kept 3 bases outside the gene matches. CDR3 in amino acids: CASSFTGGGYGYTF. The CDR3 DNA follows: TGTGCCAGCAGCTTCACAGGGGGCGGCTATGGCTACACCTTC. The whole variable domain, filled in from reference TRBV7-2 and TRBJ1-2, reads GAGVSQSPSNKVTEKGKDVELRCDPISGHTALYWYRQSLGQGLEFLIYFQGNSAPDKSGLPSDRFSAERTGGSVSTLTIQRTQQEDSAVYLCASSFTGGGYGYTFGSGTRLTVV.

This sequence joins TRBV5-6 and TRBJ2-1; TRBD1 matches at 7 bases. Germline V gives CDR1 SGHDT, CDR2 YYEEEE. Unmatched junction bases numbered 3, after V lost 0 bases and J lost 3 bases. This CDR3 has 15 residues. The CDR3 coding sequence is TGTGCCAGCAGCTTGGCGGCAGGGGGCTACAATGAGCAGTTCTTC. Amino acid sequence: CASSLAAGGYNEQFF.

The genes are TRBV28 and TRBJ2-7; D is perhaps TRBD1 (6 bases). V lost 1 base, J lost 3 bases, and 10 bases lay in between. The CDR3 has 14 residues. CDR1 and CDR2 (germline): MDHEN, SYDVKM. The CDR3 DNA reads TGTGCCAGCAGTTTATTTGGGGGCCGCTACGAGCAGTACTTC. The encoded protein is CASSLFGGRYEQYF. Full variable domain (remainder filled in from reference TRBV28 and TRBJ2-7): DVKVTQSSRYLVKRTGEKVFLECVQDMDHENMFWYRQDPGLGLRLIYFSYDVKMKEKGDIPEGYSVSREKKERFSLILESASTNQTSMYLCASSLFGGRYEQYFGPGTRLTVT.

V is TRBV11-2 and J is TRBJ2-3; possibly TRBD1 for D (6 bases). This CDR3 contains 17 residues. Germline-derived CDR1 and CDR2 are SGHAT and FQNNGV. V lost 0 bases, J lost 4 bases, and 17 bases lay in between. The CDR3: CASSLDSRAAGADTQYF. The CDR3 DNA follows: TGTGCCAGCAGCTTAGATAGCAGGGCTGCAGGGGCAGATACGCAGTATTTT.

The chain links TRBV7-3 to TRBJ2-7, with TRBD2 matching over 8 bases. This CDR3 spans 15 amino acids. Trimming took 5 bases from V and 0 from J; bases not matched to a gene: 6. The germline V gene has CDR1 SGHTA and CDR2 FQGTGA. Written as DNA, the CDR3 is TGTGCCAGCAGCCCAAGCGGGGGAAGCTCCTACGAGCAGTACTTC. The encoded protein is CASSPSGGSSYEQYF.

The chain couples TRBV4-3 to TRBJ1-3; possible D gene TRBD1, 5 bases. Trimming left V 6 bases short and J 2 bases short, with 17 bases between. The CDR3 extends over 16 amino acids. CDR1 and CDR2 (germline): LGHNA, YSLEER. CDR3 in DNA: TGCGCCAGCAGTTTAAAGACTCAGGGTGCTGGAAACACCATATATTTT. Encoded protein: CASSLKTQGAGNTIYF.

The chain combines TRBV11-3 with TRBJ2-1, with 8 bases identical to TRBD1. The CDR3 totals 16 residues. V lost 1 base to trimming and J lost 4 bases; unmatched junction nucleotides: 6. The germline gives CDR1 SGHNT, CDR2 YENEEA. The CDR3 loop reads CASSLVAGQGYNEQFF. CDR3 sequence (DNA): TGTGCCAGCAGCTTAGTGGCAGGACAGGGTTACAATGAGCAGTTCTTC.

The chain is built from TRBV9 and TRBJ2-3; 8 bases match TRBD1. The CDR3 contains 13 residues. In germline, CDR1 is SGDLS, CDR2 YYNGEE. V dropped 0 bases and J dropped 9; count of bases not matched to a gene: 3. Here the CDR3 reads CASSVDWTGTQYF. CDR3 sequence (DNA): TGTGCCAGCAGCGTAGATTGGACAGGGACGCAGTATTTT.

V usage is TRBV5-1 and J usage is TRBJ2-2; 7 bases match TRBD1. The CDR3 is made up of 13 amino acids. V shed 4 bases and J 6 bases; nucleotides not matched to a gene: 3. Germline V gene lookup returns CDR1 SGHRS and CDR2 YFSETQ. CDR3 amino acids: CASSLTGAGELFF. The CDR3 DNA reads as TGCGCCAGCAGCCTCACAGGGGCCGGGGAGCTGTTTTTT.

This clone appeared once. The CDR3 DNA reads TGTGCCAGCAGGGACAGTTCTTATGGCTACACCTTC. Protein product: CASRDSSYGYTF. This chain connects TRBV6-5 to TRBJ1-2; a weak D match, TRBD1 (6 bases). This CDR3 contains 12 residues. Per the germline V gene, CDR1 is MNHEY and CDR2 is SVGAGI. V lost 6 bases and J 5 bases, leaving 10 bases between the germline ends.